These 30 T cell receptor beta chains came from one sample sequenced in a study of T-cell reconstitution after alpha-beta-depleted transplantation in children. Unique molecular identifiers were incorporated during preparation of the TCRbeta library. Via MiXCR, TCRdb re-called the PCR reads, giving one row per CDR3 protein. The data hold about 300,000 distinct CDR3 sequences, with 10% observed a single time. Sequences were derived from PBMCs, sampled before TCRalphabeta/CD19-depleted stem cell transplant. Source of these receptors: a boy under two years old with acute myeloid leukemia, due to receive a stem cell transplant.

The rearrangement joins TRBV7-9 to TRBJ2-1; TRBD2 is a possible D gene (6 bases). The CDR3 extends over 14 amino acids. Germline V gives CDR1 SEHNR, CDR2 FQNEAQ (reference sequence). Trimming cost V 4 bases and J 6 bases, with 13 bases left between them. The chain's CDR3 is CASSSGDWINEQFF. Written as DNA, the CDR3 is TGTGCCAGCAGCTCTGGGGACTGGATCAATGAGCAGTTCTTC.

This clonotype occurred many times. CDR3 amino acids: CASTLGAGAGYEQYF. The DNA of the CDR3 is TGTGCCAGCACCCTCGGAGCGGGAGCTGGCTACGAGCAGTACTTC. This chain joins TRBV28 and TRBJ2-7; 8 nucleotides line up with TRBD2. Losses at the gene ends were 7 bases for V and 3 bases for J; bases not matched to a gene: 11. In germline, CDR1 is MDHEN, CDR2 SYDVKM. This CDR3 has 15 amino acids.

The rearrangement uses TRBV7-9 and TRBJ2-7; D assignment may be TRBD1 or TRBD2 (5 bases each). The CDR3 is made up of 14 amino acids. Germline CDR1 SEHNR, CDR2 FQNEAQ (reference sequence). The V and J ends lost 1 base and 4 bases respectively, with 11 bases between them. In nucleotides, the CDR3 is TGTGCCAGCAGCTTAGGGGACGGGCCTTACGAGCAGTACTTC. Amino acid sequence: CASSLGDGPYEQYF. Full variable domain (rest looked up from reference TRBV7-9 and TRBJ2-7): DTGVSQNPRHKITKRGQNVTFRCDPISEHNRLYWYRQTLGQGPEFLTYFQNEAQLEKSRLLSDRFSAERPKGSFSTLEIQRTEQGDSAMYLCASSLGDGPYEQYFGPGTRLTVT.

This clonotype was counted at least ten times. The chain links TRBV6-5 to TRBJ2-6; no definite D call. The CDR3 loop spans 16 amino acids. Per germline, CDR1 MNHEY and CDR2 SVGAGI. V was pared by 4 bases and J by 1 base, with 11 bases between. The CDR3 spells CASSSLHISGANVLTF. CDR3 bases: TGTGCCAGCAGTTCCCTCCACATATCTGGGGCCAACGTCCTGACTTTC.

V gene TRBV20-1 combines with J gene TRBJ2-4; TRBD2 aligns across 10 bases. The CDR3 loop spans 18 amino acids. Losses at the gene ends were 5 bases for V and 0 bases for J; bases not matched to a gene: 13. Germline values: CDR1 DFQATT, CDR2 SNEGSKA (reference sequence). This CDR3 reads CSAPPPLAGPLAKNIQYF. The CDR3 DNA reads as TGCAGTGCTCCCCCCCCACTAGCGGGGCCCCTAGCCAAAAACATTCAGTACTTC.

The chain couples TRBV18 to TRBJ2-5; 7 positions match TRBD2. V dropped 4 bases and J dropped 5; count of bases not matched to a gene: 4. The germline V gene encodes CDR1 KGHSH and CDR2 LQKENI. The CDR3 extends over 13 amino acids. The CDR3 here is CASSRAGDETQYF. The CDR3 DNA is TGTGCCAGCTCACGGGCGGGAGATGAGACCCAGTACTTC.

This clonotype has only a few counts. The chain employs TRBV12-5 and TRBJ2-1; D is undetermined. V lost 1 base to trimming and J lost 14 bases, with 15 bases between them. This CDR3 comprises 13 residues. From germline, CDR1 is LGHNT and CDR2 FRNRAP. The CDR3 spells CASGLDLPLSEFF. The CDR3, as DNA: TGTGCTAGTGGTTTGGACTTACCTCTAAGTGAGTTCTTC.

On this clonotype itself: A much larger clonotype is one base distant, so this may be a read error. The chain has TRBV28 and TRBJ2-5; tentative D call: TRBD1 (6 bases). The germline V gene has CDR1 MDHEN and CDR2 SYDVKM. CDR3 length equals 15 residues. Trimming pared 3 bases from V and 5 bases from J, leaving 16 bases between. The CDR3 bases are TGTGCCAGCAGTTTCCCGACAGGCTCAGGGGAGACCCAGTACTTC. Translation gives CASSFPTGSGETQYF.

This clonotype was seen ten or more times. The J gene is TRBJ2-5, the V gene TRBV7-3; 13 bases align to TRBD2. CDR1 is SGHTA and CDR2 is FQGTGA in the germline V gene. The CDR3 is made up of 15 amino acids. V gave up 4 bases and J gave up 5 bases; unmatched junction bases: 4. CDR3 coding DNA: TGTGCCAGCAGCTCGGGACTAGCGGGGTACGAGACCCAGTACTTC. Residues: CASSSGLAGYETQYF.

To note about this clonotype: This may be a read error, as it is one base from a much larger clone. The chain combines TRBV6-1 with TRBJ2-5, with 12 bases identical to TRBD2. Losses at the gene ends were 5 bases for V and 2 bases for J; bases not matched to a gene: 6. This CDR3 has 16 amino acids. Per germline, CDR1 MNHNS and CDR2 SASEGT. The DNA for the CDR3 is TGTGCCAGCAGTCATAGACTAGCGGGAGTGCAAGAGACCCAGTACTTC. The encoded protein is CASSHRLAGVQETQYF.

There are many counts of this clonotype. This chain connects TRBV27 to TRBJ2-1; D call uncertain. The CDR3 covers 19 residues. The V end was cut by 0 bases, the J end by 1 base, with 19 bases between. Germline CDR1 is MNHEY and CDR2 is SMNVEV (reference sequence). CDR3 nucleotides: TGTGCCAGCAGTTTATCCCCTTCGACTCCTTACCTTTCCTACAATGAGCAGTTCTTC. Translating it yields CASSLSPSTPYLSYNEQFF.

The rearrangement links TRBV28 to TRBJ2-3; 7 positions agree with TRBD1. Germline V gene sequence: CDR1 MDHEN, CDR2 SYDVKM. The CDR3 has 16 residues. Trimming at V came to 0 bases and at J to 3 bases, leaving 6 bases not matched to a gene. The CDR3: CASSLWSGGRTDTQYF. CDR3 nucleotides: TGTGCCAGCAGTTTATGGTCAGGGGGAAGGACAGATACGCAGTATTTT.

At least ten counts were recorded for this clonotype. The chain carries TRBV24-1 and TRBJ2-1; D remains unclear. Trimming took off 0 bases at V and 5 bases at J, with 4 bases between the two ends. Germline loops: CDR1 KGHDR, CDR2 SFDVKD. This CDR3 is 13 amino acids long. The CDR3 region is CATSDLLDNEQFF. CDR3 DNA: TGTGCCACCAGTGATTTGTTGGACAATGAGCAGTTCTTC.

This clonotype was detected many times. The gene calls are TRBV4-3 and TRBJ2-6, with TRBD2 matching over 9 bases. Germline CDR1 and CDR2: LGHNA and YSLEER. This CDR3 comprises 18 residues. The V gene end was trimmed by 0 bases and the J gene end by 3 bases; junction bases not matched to a gene: 6. DNA of the CDR3: TGCGCCAGCAGCCAAGAGGGTAGCGGGAGAATTGGGGCCAACGTCCTGACTTTC. It specifies CASSQEGSGRIGANVLTF.

At least ten counts were recorded for this clonotype. The J gene is TRBJ2-2, the V gene TRBV27; D is undetermined. The CDR3 has 15 amino acids. Germline-derived CDR1 and CDR2 are MNHEY and SMNVEV (reference sequence). Trimming cost V 6 bases and J 5 bases, with 16 bases left between them. The CDR3 DNA is TGTGCCAGCAGCAGTTTATCTCGCGCGACCGGGGAGCTGTTTTTT. Amino acids: CASSSLSRATGELFF.

The V call is TRBV10-3, the J call TRBJ1-1, with D maybe TRBD1 (6 bases). V was clipped by 4 bases and J by 1 base, with 13 bases between them. The germline CDR1 and CDR2 sequences are ENHRY and SYGVKD. The CDR3 totals 15 residues. The CDR3 region is CAISGTAIPNTEAFF. CDR3 nucleotide sequence: TGTGCCATCAGTGGGACAGCCATACCGAACACTGAAGCTTTCTTT.

V gene TRBV29-1 combines with J gene TRBJ2-1, with 8 bases fitting TRBD1. CDR3 length: 14 residues. The V segment lost 1 base and the J segment 6 bases; nucleotides outside the gene matches: 5. Germline V CDR1 and CDR2: SQVTM, ANQGSEA. The CDR3 DNA is TGCAGCGTTGAAGGGGACAGGTGGGGCAATGAGCAGTTCTTC. Protein sequence: CSVEGDRWGNEQFF.

Only a few counts were recorded for this clonotype. The J gene is TRBJ2-2, the V gene TRBV6-5, with D maybe TRBD2 (7 bases). The V gene lost 4 bases and the J gene lost 3 bases, with 15 bases spanning the gap. This CDR3 contains 16 residues. Germline lookup yields CDR1 MNHEY and CDR2 SVGAGI. The CDR3 sequence: CASSWMGGQYTGELFF. In nucleotides, the CDR3 is TGTGCCAGCAGTTGGATGGGGGGGCAGTACACCGGGGAGCTGTTTTTT.

This clonotype turned up a few times. The chain links TRBV20-1 to TRBJ2-3, with D possibly being TRBD1 (6 bases). V lost 0 bases and J lost 2, with 9 bases in between. The CDR3 spans 14 residues. Germline CDR1 and CDR2: DFQATT and SNEGSKA (reference sequence). The CDR3 DNA reads as TGCAGTGCTAGAGATGGGGGCCTCACAGATACGCAGTATTTT. This translates into CSARDGGLTDTQYF.

This clonotype was seen only a few times. This chain links TRBV12-3 or TRBV12-4 with TRBJ2-3; D is perhaps TRBD2 (5 bases). The CDR3 is 17 amino acids. With 6 bases removed from V and 0 bases from J, the gap between germline ends came to 19 bases. The CDR3 is CASRKNRGYPSTDTQYF. CDR3 coding DNA: TGTGCCAGCAGAAAGAACCGGGGTTACCCTAGCACAGATACGCAGTATTTT.

There are many counts of this clonotype. The chain has TRBV7-2 and TRBJ2-2; D is unresolved. The ends were cut back, 5 bases at V and 0 bases at J, with 4 bases in the middle. Germline V CDR1 and CDR2: SGHTA, FQGNSA. The CDR3 runs 13 residues. CDR3 nucleotide sequence: TGTGCCAGCAGCACCGCGAACACCGGGGAGCTGTTTTTT. It translates to CASSTANTGELFF.

Many counts were recorded for this clonotype. The J gene is TRBJ2-5, the V gene TRBV7-2; 14 nucleotides line up with TRBD2. This CDR3 contains 19 residues. The V and J ends lost 0 bases and 4 bases, in that order; junction bases with no gene match: 10. Germline CDR1 SGHTA, CDR2 FQGNSA. The CDR3 reads CASSLAGTTSGRGRETQYF. The DNA for the CDR3 is TGTGCCAGCAGCTTAGCGGGCACGACTAGCGGGAGGGGACGAGAGACCCAGTACTTC. Full variable domain (rest looked up from reference TRBV7-2 and TRBJ2-5): GAGVSQSPSNKVTEKGKDVELRCDPISGHTALYWYRQSLGQGLEFLIYFQGNSAPDKSGLPSDRFSAERTGGSVSTLTIQRTQQEDSAVYLCASSLAGTTSGRGRETQYFGPGTRLLVL.

This clonotype was seen at least ten times. The rearrangement joins TRBV29-1 to TRBJ2-2; D remains ambiguous. Germline V lookup: CDR1 SQVTM, CDR2 ANQGSEA. Trimming pared 1 base from V and 5 bases from J, leaving 8 bases between. The CDR3 consists of 13 residues. The CDR3 region has the DNA TGCAGCGTTGAAGGGGCGCTTACCGGGGAGCTGTTTTTT. Translation: CSVEGALTGELFF.

There are many counts of this clonotype. The J gene is TRBJ2-1, the V gene TRBV4-3, with 10 bases matching TRBD2. Trimming at V came to 4 bases and at J to 13 bases, leaving 13 bases not matched to a gene. In germline, CDR1 is LGHNA, CDR2 YSLEER. The CDR3 is 15 amino acids. DNA for the CDR3: TGCGCCAGCAGCCTAGGGCTAGCGGGAGTAAAAGAACAGTTCTTC. Translation gives CASSLGLAGVKEQFF.

The table lists this clonotype with many counts. The genes are TRBV6-1 and TRBJ2-2, with TRBD1 identical over 10 bases. The germline CDR1 and CDR2 sequences are MNHNS and SASEGT. This CDR3 is built from 17 residues. Trimming cost V 6 bases and J 7 bases; bases outside gene matches: 14. The CDR3 sequence: CASRTGGAGGVDGELFF. The CDR3 nucleotides read TGTGCCAGCAGGACAGGGGGCGCCGGAGGAGTGGACGGGGAGCTGTTTTTT.

Many counts were recorded for this clonotype. J is TRBJ1-4 and V is TRBV5-1, with D possibly TRBD1 on 6 matching bases. The V end lost 1 base, the J end lost 8 bases, and 18 bases lay between the germline ends. This CDR3 contains 16 residues. Germline V gene data show CDR1 as SGHRS and CDR2 as YFSETQ. The CDR3 reads CASSLQQGLMGEKLFF. The CDR3, as DNA: TGCGCCAGCAGCTTGCAACAGGGTCTGATGGGAGAAAAACTGTTTTTT.

This clonotype was counted at least ten times. This chain links TRBV12-3 or TRBV12-4 with TRBJ2-1; D ambiguous. V dropped 6 bases and J dropped 1 base, with 13 bases sitting between them. The CDR3 has 15 residues. The CDR3: CASSPEIPSYNEQFF. The CDR3 DNA sequence: TGTGCCAGCAGCCCTGAGATTCCTTCCTACAATGAGCAGTTCTTC.

Many counts were recorded for this clonotype. One junction end disagrees with the germline gene, perhaps due to a read error. The chain joins TRBV7-7 to TRBJ2-5; 9 bases fit TRBD2. Looked up from germline, CDR1 is SSHAT and CDR2 is FNYEAQ (reference sequence). The CDR3 loop spans 14 amino acids. The CDR3 coding sequence is TGTGCTAGCAGCTTAGCGGGGGCCAAAGAGACCCAGTACTTC. It encodes CASSLAGAKETQYF.

This clonotype was seen many times. The chain is built from TRBV4-3 and TRBJ2-7; D is unclear. V lost 0 bases, J lost 0 bases, and 3 bases lay in between. This CDR3 is built from 13 residues. Germline V gene lookup returns CDR1 LGHNA and CDR2 YSLEER. CDR3 region: CASSQDRSYEQYF. For the CDR3, the DNA is TGCGCCAGCAGCCAAGACCGCTCCTACGAGCAGTACTTC.

In its sample, this clonotype was seen many times. The chain employs TRBV20-1 and TRBJ2-7, with D possibly matching TRBD1 (6 bases). This CDR3 has 13 amino acids. CDR1 and CDR2 (germline): DFQATT, SNEGSKA (reference sequence). The ends were cut back, 5 bases at V and 0 bases at J, with 11 bases in the middle. CDR3 DNA sequence: TGCAGTGCTCACCGGGACAACTCCTACGAGCAGTACTTC. This translates into CSAHRDNSYEQYF.